This TCR beta chain emerged from a study of Ad26.COV2.S vaccination and SARS-CoV-2 variants (dated by TCRdb to the early 2020s). Turning to the overall study: Vaccine-arm donors came from COV1001, a multicentre, randomized, double-blind, placebo-controlled phase I-IIa trial of Ad26.COV2.S in healthy adults. The specificity and breadth of SARS-CoV-2-reactive T cell receptors after Ad26.COV2.S vaccination were assessed by TCRbeta repertoire sequencing. Participants in the trial were split at random into five groups of five each, receiving low-dose or high-dose Ad26.COV2.S once or twice, or else placebo on both occasions. A total of some 30 samples were included in the TCR-sequenced set, comprising about 20 Ad26.COV2.S vaccine recipients, 5 placebo recipients and 8 SARS-CoV-2 convalescent individuals. Ad26.COV2.S was administered intramuscularly at 5 x 10^10 or 1 x 10^11 viral particles, either as a single shot or as two shots given 56 days apart. Investigators did not know the trial group allocation while performing experiments and assessing outcomes.

Regarding this clone: No cognate antigen has been identified for it. No base-level quality is on record; no much larger clone is a single base apart.

The investigation overall reported the following: Vaccine and placebo recipients had comparable non-spike TCR breadth, which fits with the vaccine containing only spike. After vaccination, substantial breadth of spike-specific CD8+ and CD4+ T cell responses was reported. Comparing responses between vaccine doses or regimens was not something the study was powered to do. Higher spike-specific TCR breadth was observed in Ad26.COV2.S recipients than in placebo recipients (P = 0.0014). The authors noted that the TCR breadth and depth analyses may have underestimated total T cell responses.

TCRbeta CDR3 regions were sequenced with the immunoSEQ Assay. After extraction, genomic DNA underwent amplification by bias-controlled multiplex PCR, followed by high-throughput sequencing. For the original study's pipeline: Collapsing and filtering of sequences were performed to quantify the absolute abundance of each unique TCRbeta CDR3 region. Usable DNA was measured by amplifying reference genes present in all nucleated cells, and TCRbeta template counts were normalized to that usable DNA to estimate T cell fraction. Repertoire TCRs were annotated as SARS-CoV-2-specific when V gene, CDR3 amino acid sequence and J gene were exactly matched to a known reactive TCR set. MIRA supplied the reference SARS-CoV-2 TCR set, which was filtered for enrichment in COVID-19-positive ImmuneCODE repertoires so that public or cross-reactive TCRs were removed. Using the MIRA antigens, annotated TCRs were further analysed by specific ORF or by position within an ORF. Depth was the summed frequency of annotated unique rearrangements, while breadth was defined as annotated unique rearrangements over total unique productive rearrangements. Two-sided Wilcoxon rank-sum tests were applied when comparing TCR breadth between groups. Imported from immuneACCESS, the table was reduced by TCRdb to in-frame sequences with V and J called. These copies leave out some clones; in studies compared against another copy, an unresolved V gene accounts for under half, and the cause of the remainder is not known. The V and J calls and clone size were taken over from that table, and D and trimming were inferred from the DNA. The sample table records some 300,000 clones; around 84% of these occur just once. 1.9% of the sample comes from the top ten.

The CDR3 runs 15 amino acids, cysteine and phenylalanine included. The DNA shown is the 45-base CDR3, in frame from base 1. Looking up the germline V gene yields CDR1 SGDLS and CDR2 YYNGEE. V gives up 3 bases and J gives up 0 bases, and the segment between their germline ends measures 12 bases. The intended sense of this specimen's treatment or condition label: approximately 18 received Ad26.COV2.S at low or high dose, single or two shots; 5 received placebo; per-sample allocation not given. For vaccine and placebo recipients, repertoires were sequenced using samples collected on day 63 after the first injection. In Cohort 1b, roughly 25 adults aged 18-55 years were enrolled at a single site in Boston, USA, between 29 July and 7 August 2020. Ad26.COV2.S was a replication-incompetent adenovirus type 26 vector expressing a prefusion-stabilized SARS-CoV-2 spike protein from the original Wuhan strain.

The source is a person aged 18 to 65 who received the Ad26.COV2.S COVID-19 vaccine or a placebo. The sequencing used peripheral blood, collected in a trial of Ad26.COV2.S vaccine versus placebo. The sequence links TRBV9 to TRBJ1-2; D gene: possibly TRBD1, on 6 matching bases. The CDR3 here reads CASSAHRDANYGYTF. The DNA is as follows: TGTGCCAGCAGCGCGCACAGGGACGCTAACTATGGCTACACCTTC.